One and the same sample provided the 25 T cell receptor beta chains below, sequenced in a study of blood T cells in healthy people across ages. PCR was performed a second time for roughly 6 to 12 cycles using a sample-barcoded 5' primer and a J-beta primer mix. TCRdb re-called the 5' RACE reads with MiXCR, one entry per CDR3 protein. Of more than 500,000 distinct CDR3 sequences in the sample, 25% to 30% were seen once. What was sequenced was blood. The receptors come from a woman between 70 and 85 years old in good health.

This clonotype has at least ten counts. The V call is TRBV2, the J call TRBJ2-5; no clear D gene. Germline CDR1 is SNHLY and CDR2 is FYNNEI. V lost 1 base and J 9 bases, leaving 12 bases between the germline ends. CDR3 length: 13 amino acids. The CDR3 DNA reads TGTGCCAGCAGTGAAGACCGCTTAAGGGCCCAGTACTTC. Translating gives CASSEDRLRAQYF.

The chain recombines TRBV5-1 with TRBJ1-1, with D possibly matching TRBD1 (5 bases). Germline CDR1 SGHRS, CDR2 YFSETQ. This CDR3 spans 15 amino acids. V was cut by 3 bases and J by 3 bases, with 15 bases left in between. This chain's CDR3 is CASSSKKGIHTEAFF. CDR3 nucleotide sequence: TGCGCCAGCAGCTCAAAGAAGGGGATCCACACTGAAGCTTTCTTT.

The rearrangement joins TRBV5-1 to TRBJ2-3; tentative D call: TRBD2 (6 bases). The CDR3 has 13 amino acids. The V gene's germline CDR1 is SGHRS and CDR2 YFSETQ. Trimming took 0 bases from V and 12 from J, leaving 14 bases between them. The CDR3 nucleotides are TGCGCCAGCAGCTTGGCCGGGGCGGGAACCCAGTATTTT. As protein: CASSLAGAGTQYF.

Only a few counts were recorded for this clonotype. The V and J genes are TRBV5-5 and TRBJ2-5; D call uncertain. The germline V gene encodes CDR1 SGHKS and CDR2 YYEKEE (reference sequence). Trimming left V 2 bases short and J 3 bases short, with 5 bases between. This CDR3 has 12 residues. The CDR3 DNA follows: TGTGCCAGCAGCTTTATGAAAGAGACCCAGTACTTC. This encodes CASSFMKETQYF. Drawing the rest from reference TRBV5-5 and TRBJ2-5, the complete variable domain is DAGVTQSPTHLIKTRGQQVTLRCSPISGHKSVSWYQQVLGQGPQFIFQYYEKEERGRGNFPDRFSARQFPNYSSELNVNALLLGDSALYLCASSFMKETQYFGPGTRLLVL.

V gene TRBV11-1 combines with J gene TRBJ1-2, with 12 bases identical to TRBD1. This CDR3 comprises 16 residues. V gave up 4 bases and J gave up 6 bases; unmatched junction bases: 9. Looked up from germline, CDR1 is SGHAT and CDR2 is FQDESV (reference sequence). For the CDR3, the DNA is TGTGCCAGCAGCTCTTCCGGGACAGGGGGCGCGGATGGCTACACCTTC. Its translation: CASSSSGTGGADGYTF. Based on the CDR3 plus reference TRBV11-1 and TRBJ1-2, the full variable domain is EAEVAQSPRYKITEKSQAVAFWCDPISGHATLYWYRQILGQGPELLVQFQDESVVDDSQLPKDRFSAERLKGVDSTLKIQPAELGDSAMYLCASSSSGTGGADGYTFGSGTRLTVV.

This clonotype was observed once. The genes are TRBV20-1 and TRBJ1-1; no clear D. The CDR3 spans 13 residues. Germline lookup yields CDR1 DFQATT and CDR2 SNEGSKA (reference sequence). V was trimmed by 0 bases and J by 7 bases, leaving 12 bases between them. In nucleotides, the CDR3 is TGCAGTGCTAGAGATTTACTGGCTGATGAAGCTTTCTTT. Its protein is CSARDLLADEAFF.

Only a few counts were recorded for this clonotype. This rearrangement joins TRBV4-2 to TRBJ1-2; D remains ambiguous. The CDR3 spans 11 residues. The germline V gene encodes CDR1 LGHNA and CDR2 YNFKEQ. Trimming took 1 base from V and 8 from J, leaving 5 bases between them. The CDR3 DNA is TGTGCCAGCAGCCAAGGACGGGGCTACACCTTC. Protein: CASSQGRGYTF.

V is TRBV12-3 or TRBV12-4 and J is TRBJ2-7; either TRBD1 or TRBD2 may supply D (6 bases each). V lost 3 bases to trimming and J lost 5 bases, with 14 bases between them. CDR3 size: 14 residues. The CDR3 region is CASSFGGGVDEQYF. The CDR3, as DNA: TGTGCCAGCAGTTTTGGAGGGGGAGTGGACGAGCAGTACTTC.

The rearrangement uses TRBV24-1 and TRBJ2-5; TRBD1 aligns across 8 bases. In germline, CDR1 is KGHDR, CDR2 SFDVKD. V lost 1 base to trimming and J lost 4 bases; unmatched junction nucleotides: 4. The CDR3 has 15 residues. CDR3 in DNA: TGTGCCACCAGTGATTTTACAGGACAGGGAGAGACCCAGTACTTC. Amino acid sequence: CATSDFTGQGETQYF.

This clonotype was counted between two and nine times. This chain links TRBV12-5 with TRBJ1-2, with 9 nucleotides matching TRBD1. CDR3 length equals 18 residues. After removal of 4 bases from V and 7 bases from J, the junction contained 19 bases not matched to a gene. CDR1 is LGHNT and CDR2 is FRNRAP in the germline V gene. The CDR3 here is CASGSDPGQGRVVGGYTF. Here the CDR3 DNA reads TGTGCTAGTGGTTCGGACCCAGGACAGGGGAGGGTTGTTGGTGGCTACACCTTC.

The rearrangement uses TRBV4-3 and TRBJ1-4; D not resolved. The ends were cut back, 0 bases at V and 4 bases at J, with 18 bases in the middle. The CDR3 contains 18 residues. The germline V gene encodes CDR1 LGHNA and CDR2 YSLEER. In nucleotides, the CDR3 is TGCGCCAGCAGCCAAGATGTTGGTCCCCCGATTAATAATGAAAAACTGTTTTTT. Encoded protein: CASSQDVGPPINNEKLFF.

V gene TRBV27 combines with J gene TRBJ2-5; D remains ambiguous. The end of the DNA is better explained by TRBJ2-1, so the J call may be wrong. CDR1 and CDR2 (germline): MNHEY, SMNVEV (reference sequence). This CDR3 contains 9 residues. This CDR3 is CAGNNEQFF. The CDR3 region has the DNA TGTGCCGGGAACAATGAGCAGTTCTTC.

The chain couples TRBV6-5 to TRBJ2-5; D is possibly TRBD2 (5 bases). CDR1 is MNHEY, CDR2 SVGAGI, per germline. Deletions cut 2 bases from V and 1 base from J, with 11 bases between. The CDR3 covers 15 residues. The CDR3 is CASSYKGRPQETQYF. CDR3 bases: TGTGCCAGCAGTTACAAAGGGAGACCCCAAGAGACCCAGTACTTC.

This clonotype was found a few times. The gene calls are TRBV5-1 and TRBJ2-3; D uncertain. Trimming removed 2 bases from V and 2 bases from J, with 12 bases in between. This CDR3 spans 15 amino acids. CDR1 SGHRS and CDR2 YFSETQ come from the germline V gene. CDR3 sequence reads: CASSFPSANTDTQYF. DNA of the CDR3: TGCGCCAGCAGCTTTCCCTCTGCAAACACAGATACGCAGTATTTT.

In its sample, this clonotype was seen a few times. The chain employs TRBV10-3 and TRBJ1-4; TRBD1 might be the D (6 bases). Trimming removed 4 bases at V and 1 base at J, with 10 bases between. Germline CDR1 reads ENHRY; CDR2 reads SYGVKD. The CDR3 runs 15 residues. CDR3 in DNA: TGTGCCATCAGTGCCACGGACAGAACTAATGAAAAACTGTTTTTT. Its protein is CAISATDRTNEKLFF.

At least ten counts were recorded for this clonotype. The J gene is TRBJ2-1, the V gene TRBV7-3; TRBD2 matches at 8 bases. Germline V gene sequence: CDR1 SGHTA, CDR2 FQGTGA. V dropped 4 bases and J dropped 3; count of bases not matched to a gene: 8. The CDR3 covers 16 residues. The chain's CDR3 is CASSSAGTSHYNEQFF. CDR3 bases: TGTGCCAGCAGCTCCGCCGGGACTAGTCACTACAATGAGCAGTTCTTC.

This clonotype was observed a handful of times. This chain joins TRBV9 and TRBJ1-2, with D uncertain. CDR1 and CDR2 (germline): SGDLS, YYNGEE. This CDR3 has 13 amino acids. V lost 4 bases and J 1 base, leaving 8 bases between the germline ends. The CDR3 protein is CASSPQSNYGYTF. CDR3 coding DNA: TGTGCCAGCAGCCCACAGAGTAACTATGGCTACACCTTC.

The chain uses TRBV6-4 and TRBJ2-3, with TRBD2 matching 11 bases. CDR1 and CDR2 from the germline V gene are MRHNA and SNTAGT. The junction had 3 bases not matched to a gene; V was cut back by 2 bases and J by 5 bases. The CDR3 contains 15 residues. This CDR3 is CASSDELAGVDTQYF. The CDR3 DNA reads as TGTGCCAGCAGTGACGAACTAGCGGGGGTAGATACGCAGTATTTT.

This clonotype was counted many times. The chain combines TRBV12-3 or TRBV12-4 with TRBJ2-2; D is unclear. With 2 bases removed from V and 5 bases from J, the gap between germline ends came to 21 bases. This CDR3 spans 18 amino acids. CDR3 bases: TGTGCCAGCAGTTTATACCCCGGTCGATTAGCAAGGACCGGGGAGCTGTTTTTT. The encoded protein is CASSLYPGRLARTGELFF.

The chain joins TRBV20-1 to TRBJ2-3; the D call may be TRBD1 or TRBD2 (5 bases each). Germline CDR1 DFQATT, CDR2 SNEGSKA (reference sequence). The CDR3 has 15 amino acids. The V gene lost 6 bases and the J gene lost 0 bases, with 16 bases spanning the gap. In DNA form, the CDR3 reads TGCAGTGCCTTTAGCCGGGACCAGAGCACAGATACGCAGTATTTT. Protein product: CSAFSRDQSTDTQYF.

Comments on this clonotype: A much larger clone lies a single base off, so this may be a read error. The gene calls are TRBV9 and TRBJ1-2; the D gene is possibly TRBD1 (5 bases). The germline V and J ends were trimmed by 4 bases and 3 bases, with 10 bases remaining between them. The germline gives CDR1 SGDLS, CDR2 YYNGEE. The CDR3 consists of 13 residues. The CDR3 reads CASSITGHYGYTF. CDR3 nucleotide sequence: TGTGCCAGCAGCATCACAGGACACTATGGCTACACCTTC.

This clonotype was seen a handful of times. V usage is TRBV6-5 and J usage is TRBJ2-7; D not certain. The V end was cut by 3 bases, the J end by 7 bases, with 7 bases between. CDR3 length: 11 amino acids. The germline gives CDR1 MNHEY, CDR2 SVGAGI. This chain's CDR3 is CASSYLGEQYF. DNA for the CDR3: TGTGCCAGCAGTTATCTGGGAGAGCAGTACTTC.

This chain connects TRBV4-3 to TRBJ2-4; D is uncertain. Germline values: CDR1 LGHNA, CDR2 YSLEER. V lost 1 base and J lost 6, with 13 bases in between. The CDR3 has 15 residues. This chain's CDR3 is CASSQGAPPGNIQYF. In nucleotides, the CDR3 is TGCGCCAGCAGCCAAGGGGCCCCACCGGGAAACATTCAGTACTTC.

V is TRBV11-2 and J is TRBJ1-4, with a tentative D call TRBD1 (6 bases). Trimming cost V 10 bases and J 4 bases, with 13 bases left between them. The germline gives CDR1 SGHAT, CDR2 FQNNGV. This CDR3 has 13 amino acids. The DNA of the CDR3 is TGTGCCACTACCGGACAGCTTAATGAAAAACTGTTTTTT. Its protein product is CATTGQLNEKLFF.

The CDR3 reads CSARDMMGSEAFF. CDR3 in DNA: TGCAGTGCTAGAGATATGATGGGGAGTGAAGCTTTCTTT. V usage is TRBV20-1 and J usage is TRBJ1-1; D remains unclear. This CDR3 spans 13 amino acids. The germline V gene has CDR1 DFQATT and CDR2 SNEGSKA (reference sequence). Trimming shortened V by 0 bases and J by 7 bases, and 12 bases separated the two germline ends.